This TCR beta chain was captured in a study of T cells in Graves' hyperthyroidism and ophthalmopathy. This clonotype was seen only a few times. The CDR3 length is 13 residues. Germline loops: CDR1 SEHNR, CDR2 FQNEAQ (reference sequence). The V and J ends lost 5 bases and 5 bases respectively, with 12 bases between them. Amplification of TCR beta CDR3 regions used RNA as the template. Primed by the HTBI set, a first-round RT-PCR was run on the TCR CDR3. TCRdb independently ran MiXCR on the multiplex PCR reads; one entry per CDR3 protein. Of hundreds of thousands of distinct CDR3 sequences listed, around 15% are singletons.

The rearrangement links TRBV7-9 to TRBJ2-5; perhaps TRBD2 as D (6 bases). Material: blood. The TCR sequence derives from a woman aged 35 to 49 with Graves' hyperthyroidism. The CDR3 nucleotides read TGTGCCAGCAGCAAACTAGCAACGGAGACCCAGTACTTC. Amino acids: CASSKLATETQYF.